This T cell receptor beta chain emerged from a study of T cell responses to AZD1222 COVID-19 vaccine. Trimming stripped 2 bases from V and 5 bases from J, with 12 bases between. The length of the CDR3 is 14 residues. CDR1 is SGHDN, CDR2 FVKESK, per germline. Sequencing was performed with immunoSEQ multiplex PCR; in TCRdb, only in-frame clones are kept and a portion is missing. The data show approximately 150,000 clones, approximately 90% seen once. This clonotype was sampled from an adult in good health. The sample in question was peripheral blood, obtained on day 0 of AZD1222 vaccination. The gene calls are TRBV14 and TRBJ1-2, with D hard to call. The CDR3 nucleotides are TGTGCCAGCAGCCAAATCGGACTGGGTTATGGCTACACCTTC. Amino acid sequence: CASSQIGLGYGYTF.